The entry that follows covers one T cell receptor beta chain sequence. Its antigen has not been determined. No base qualities exist here, and no much larger clone lies one base off it. These data belong to a study of cytotoxic CD8 clonotypes in ibrutinib-treated CLL (dated by TCRdb to 2020 to 2022). Background for the entire study: The cohort was composed of 11 relapsed/refractory and about 15 treatment-naive patients; IGHV unmutated status was identified in some 17 patients. Responses were partial in approximately 24 patients and complete in 2; after median around 66 months follow-up, around 15 stayed in remission and about twelve progressed. Response samples were taken after a median of 12 months on treatment, ranging from about 6 to 36 months. On average, each sample yielded around 250,000 productive templates and 94,082 productive rearrangements. Longitudinal samples were available for 26 of the 86 trial participants. Cryopreserved peripheral blood mononuclear cells were obtained prior to treatment, at the time of response, and at either disease progression or sustained remission. Every remission and progressive disease sample was obtained while ibrutinib was still being received by the patients. On the study overall, not on this receptor specifically: Lymph node repertoires were not examined, and the timing of sampling was not matched between patients in sustained remission and those whose disease progressed. Public clonotypes were found to be uncommon and were observed to contract or remain stable during treatment; the increase in clonality was shown to reflect expansion of private clonotypes at ibrutinib response. Clonality rose at ibrutinib response, remained stable during sustained remission, and dropped back toward baseline at progression. Baseline clonality was found to be higher than that of age-matched healthy donors and was strongly correlated with circulating CD8+ T-cell counts.

What this sample's time point label stands for: about a year on ibrutinib. For TCR beta library preparation, roughly 2.2 micrograms of genomic DNA were isolated from cryopreserved PBMCs. High-throughput TCR beta sequencing was performed on longitudinal blood samples from CLL patients receiving ibrutinib monotherapy. The patients were enrolled in a single-center, open-label phase 2 trial of ibrutinib monotherapy. Each clonotype received, on average, around 10x coverage in deep resolution sequencing performed on a MiSeq, where the target depth lay between 1 in 1 million and 1 in 200,000 T cells. The immunoSEQ hsTCRB Kit was used to generate TCR beta libraries. The published analysis was carried out like this. The data were analyzed with ImmunoSEQ Analyzer and ImmunoSEQ Data Assistant, and V, D and J gene assignments followed IMGT definitions. Clonality, which ranges from 0 to 1, was calculated by subtracting the normalized Shannon entropy of productive rearrangement frequencies from one. Public clonotype analysis was restricted to overrepresented clonotypes comprising at least 0.05% of each patient's repertoire. Some twelve repertoires from age-matched healthy donors, obtained from immuneACCESS, served as clonality controls. This immuneACCESS table, as held by TCRdb, lists in-frame sequences with V and J called but not all clones. Of the missing ones, under half trace to an unresolved V gene in checked studies; the others have no known cause. V and J calls and clone size come straight from that table; D and trimming were deduced from the DNA. This sample has 130,000 or so clones in its table, and roughly three quarters of those were observed once. The ten largest make up roughly 13% of the sample.

From the germline V gene, CDR1 is SGHNT and CDR2 is YENEEA. The trim is 0 bases for V and 0 bases for J, with a gap of 8 bases between the germline ends. Taken from cysteine to phenylalanine, the CDR3 has 15 residues. The retained sequence is limited to the CDR3, 45 bases, with the frame set at the first base. Here the sequenced sample was PBMCs, taken after 12 months of ibrutinib treatment. This clonotype originated in a human donor with chronic lymphocytic leukemia. Recombination linked TRBV11-3 to TRBJ1-1; a tentative D call is TRBD1 (6 bases match). The nucleotide sequence reads TGTGCCAGCAGCTTAGAAGGACAGATGAACACTGAAGCTTTCTTT. This codes for CASSLEGQMNTEAFF.